The 17 T cell receptor beta chains below were found in one sample sequenced in a study of chemoradiotherapy in HPV16-positive cancers. Profiled with immunoSEQ multiplex PCR; TCRdb holds only in-frame clones, not every one. The table shows about 7,800 clones, with around 70% occurring only once. Sampling was done from a patient who underwent chemoradiotherapy. These receptors all come from a human donor with HPV-associated anogenital cancer.

The CDR3 sequence is CASSLVPGGFGGYTF. The CDR3 DNA sequence: TGTGCCAGCAGCTTAGTTCCAGGGGGCTTCGGTGGCTACACCTTC. This chain connects TRBV11-2 to TRBJ1-2; TRBD1 matches at 8 bases. V dropped 1 base and J dropped 7; count of bases not matched to a gene: 8. Germline CDR1 reads SGHAT; CDR2 reads FQNNGV. This CDR3 is built from 15 residues. The full variable domain, with the rest looked up from reference TRBV11-2 and TRBJ1-2, is EAGVAQSPRYKIIEKRQSVAFWCNPISGHATLYWYQQILGQGPKLLIQFQNNGVVDDSQLPKDRFSAERLKGVDSTLKIQPAKLEDSAVYLCASSLVPGGFGGYTFGSGTRLTVV.

The V gene is TRBV28, the J gene TRBJ2-3; TRBD2 matches at 9 bases. CDR1 and CDR2 (germline): MDHEN, SYDVKM. The CDR3 loop spans 16 amino acids. Unmatched junction bases numbered 6, after V lost 3 bases and J lost 2 bases. The CDR3 loop is CASSFDGGGATDTQYF. The CDR3 nucleotides read TGTGCCAGCAGTTTTGACGGCGGGGGGGCCACAGATACGCAGTATTTT.

This chain connects TRBV5-1 to TRBJ2-5; D gene unclear. Germline lookup yields CDR1 SGHRS and CDR2 YFSETQ. This CDR3 has 15 amino acids. Trimming took off 0 bases at V and 5 bases at J, with 14 bases between the two ends. The CDR3 DNA reads as TGCGCCAGCAGCTTGGGGACGGCGGATCGGGAGACCCAGTACTTC. Translated: CASSLGTADRETQYF.

This rearrangement joins TRBV5-4 to TRBJ1-2; D gene unclear. V lost 4 bases and J lost 8, with 33 bases in between. Germline V gene lookup returns CDR1 SGHNT and CDR2 YYREEE (reference sequence). CDR3 length equals 19 residues. CDR3 coding DNA: TGTGCCAGCAGCCTGATCCAGACGAGAACATTCGTCAGTGGCGGCGGCTACACCTTC. The encoded protein is CASSLIQTRTFVSGGGYTF.

This rearrangement joins TRBV7-9 to TRBJ1-1, with a tentative D call TRBD1 (5 bases). CDR3 length equals 13 residues. Trimming took off 5 bases at V and 4 bases at J, with 11 bases between the two ends. Germline V lookup: CDR1 SEHNR, CDR2 FQNEAQ (reference sequence). The CDR3: CASSPHGATEAFF. CDR3 bases: TGTGCCAGCAGCCCACACGGGGCCACTGAAGCTTTCTTT.

V gene TRBV28 combines with J gene TRBJ1-1, with unresolved D. Germline-derived CDR1 and CDR2 are MDHEN and SYDVKM. The CDR3 has 11 residues. V was clipped by 8 bases and J by 6 bases, with 10 bases between them. Here the CDR3 DNA reads TGTGCCAGCCGTGGGTTCCCTGAAGCTTTCTTT. It is translated as CASRGFPEAFF. Looking up the rest from reference TRBV28 and TRBJ1-1 gives the full variable domain: DVKVTQSSRYLVKRTGEKVFLECVQDMDHENMFWYRQDPGLGLRLIYFSYDVKMKEKGDIPEGYSVSREKKERFSLILESASTNQTSMYLCASRGFPEAFFGQGTRLTVV.

V and J are TRBV4-3 and TRBJ2-7; 14 nucleotides agree with TRBD2. J lost 0 bases, V lost 0 bases, and 13 bases had no gene match. Looked up from germline, CDR1 is LGHNA and CDR2 is YSLEER. This CDR3 has 21 amino acids. The CDR3, as DNA: TGCGCCAGCAGCCAAGAAGGGGGGACTAGCGGGAGAATGGCCGGCTCCTACGAGCAGTACTTC. Its translation is CASSQEGGTSGRMAGSYEQYF.

This chain connects TRBV4-3 to TRBJ2-3; D not certain. This CDR3 spans 15 amino acids. Trimming removed 1 base at V and 4 bases at J, with 12 bases between. CDR1 LGHNA and CDR2 YSLEER come from the germline V gene. The CDR3 DNA sequence: TGCGCCAGCAGCCAAGTCTTACCCAAGGCAGATACGCAGTATTTT. Translating gives CASSQVLPKADTQYF.

This clone was detected only a few times. This chain uses TRBV7-8 with TRBJ1-2, with unresolved D. The CDR3 has 14 amino acids. In germline, CDR1 is SGHVS, CDR2 FQNEAQ. Trimming left V 5 bases short and J 6 bases short, with 16 bases between. CDR3 protein: CASSRSRGLDGYTF. The CDR3 DNA sequence: TGTGCCAGCAGCCGAAGTCGAGGGTTGGATGGCTACACCTTC.

The V gene is TRBV18, the J gene TRBJ2-5; D unresolved. The germline V and J ends were trimmed by 0 bases and 4 bases, with 12 bases remaining between them. The CDR3 covers 15 residues. CDR1 is KGHSH and CDR2 is LQKENI in the germline V gene. The CDR3 DNA reads TGTGCCAGCTCACCACCGGTAGGTGGTAGAGAGACCCAGTACTTC. Translation: CASSPPVGGRETQYF.

V usage is TRBV6-5 and J usage is TRBJ1-1; possibly TRBD1 for D (6 bases). The length of the CDR3 is 16 residues. The germline V gene has CDR1 MNHEY and CDR2 SVGAGI. V was pared by 0 bases and J by 0 bases, with 11 bases between. The CDR3 coding sequence is TGTGCCAGCAGTTACTCGCCACAGGGAATGAACACTGAAGCTTTCTTT. Its protein is CASSYSPQGMNTEAFF.

V usage is TRBV5-6 and J usage is TRBJ1-4; D is unclear. Germline values: CDR1 SGHDT, CDR2 YYEEEE. This CDR3 is built from 18 residues. Trimming took off 2 bases at V and 0 bases at J, with 17 bases between the two ends. DNA for the CDR3: TGTGCCAGCAGCTTCAGACGGTGGATAGTTGCAACTAATGAAAAACTGTTTTTT. Translating it yields CASSFRRWIVATNEKLFF.

V is TRBV12-5 and J is TRBJ1-5; D gene ambiguous. Trimming stripped 2 bases from V and 3 bases from J, with 8 bases between. Germline lookup yields CDR1 LGHNT and CDR2 FRNRAP. The CDR3 has 14 amino acids. CDR3 DNA sequence: TGTGCTAGTGGTTTGCCAGGAATCAATCAGCCCCAGCATTTT. Translation: CASGLPGINQPQHF.

The chain couples TRBV2 to TRBJ1-2; a weak D match, TRBD1 (6 bases). The germline gives CDR1 SNHLY, CDR2 FYNNEI. The CDR3 is made up of 13 amino acids. V was shortened by 6 bases and J by 13 bases, with 21 bases between the two germline ends. CDR3 coding DNA: TGTGCCAGCAGCGAAAAGGGGGTCCTAACCGTCACCTTC. Amino acid sequence: CASSEKGVLTVTF.

The gene calls are TRBV7-2 and TRBJ2-5, with D possibly matching TRBD2 (7 bases). V was pared by 6 bases and J by 3 bases, with 14 bases between. Germline CDR1 is SGHTA and CDR2 is FQGNSA. The CDR3 length is 14 residues. The CDR3 reads CASSSRGRKETQYF. CDR3 nucleotides: TGTGCCAGCAGTTCGCGGGGGCGAAAAGAGACCCAGTACTTC.

The chain joins TRBV9 to TRBJ2-5; 9 bases are shared with TRBD1. V was clipped by 1 base and J by 5 bases; unmatched bases: 3. The CDR3 contains 14 residues. Germline V gives CDR1 SGDLS, CDR2 YYNGEE. The CDR3 protein is CASSVMDRGETQYF. The CDR3 DNA reads as TGTGCCAGCAGCGTAATGGACAGGGGTGAGACCCAGTACTTC.

The V gene is TRBV10-3, the J gene TRBJ2-1, with D hard to call. Looked up from germline, CDR1 is ENHRY and CDR2 is SYGVKD. This CDR3 spans 15 amino acids. The V end lost 10 bases, the J end lost 0 bases, and 16 bases lay between the germline ends. CDR3 nucleotides: TGTGCCACCTTAGGAAGTGGTAGCTCCTACAATGAGCAGTTCTTC. This translates into CATLGSGSSYNEQFF.